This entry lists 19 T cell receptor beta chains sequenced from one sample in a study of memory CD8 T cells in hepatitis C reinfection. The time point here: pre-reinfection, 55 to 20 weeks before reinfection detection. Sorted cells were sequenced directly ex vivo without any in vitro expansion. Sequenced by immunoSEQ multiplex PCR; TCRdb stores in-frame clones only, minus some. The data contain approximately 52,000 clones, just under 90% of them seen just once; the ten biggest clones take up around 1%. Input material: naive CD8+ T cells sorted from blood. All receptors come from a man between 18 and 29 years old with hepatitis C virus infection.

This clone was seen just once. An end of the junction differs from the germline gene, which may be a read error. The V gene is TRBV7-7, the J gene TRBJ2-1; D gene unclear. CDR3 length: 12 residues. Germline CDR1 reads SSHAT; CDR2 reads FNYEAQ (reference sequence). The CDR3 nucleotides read TGTGCTAGCAGCCCCGGTCTCAATGAGCAGTTCTTC. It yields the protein CASSPGLNEQFF.

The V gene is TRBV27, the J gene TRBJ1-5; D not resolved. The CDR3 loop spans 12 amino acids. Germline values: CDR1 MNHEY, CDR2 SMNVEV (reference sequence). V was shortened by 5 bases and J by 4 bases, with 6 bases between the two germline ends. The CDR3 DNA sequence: TGTGCCAGCAGTAACTCTAATCAGCCCCAGCATTTT. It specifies CASSNSNQPQHF.

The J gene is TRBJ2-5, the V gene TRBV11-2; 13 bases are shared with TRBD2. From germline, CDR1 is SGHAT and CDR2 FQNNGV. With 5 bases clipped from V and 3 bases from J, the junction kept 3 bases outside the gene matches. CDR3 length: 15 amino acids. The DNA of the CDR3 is TGTGCCAGCAGCGTTGGACTAGCGGGGGAAGAGACCCAGTACTTC. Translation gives CASSVGLAGEETQYF.

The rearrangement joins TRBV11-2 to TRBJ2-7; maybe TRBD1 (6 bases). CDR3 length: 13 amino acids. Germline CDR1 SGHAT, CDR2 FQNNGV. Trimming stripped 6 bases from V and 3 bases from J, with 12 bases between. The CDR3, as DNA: TGTGCCAGCAGTTCACAGGGAAACTACGAGCAGTACTTC. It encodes CASSSQGNYEQYF.

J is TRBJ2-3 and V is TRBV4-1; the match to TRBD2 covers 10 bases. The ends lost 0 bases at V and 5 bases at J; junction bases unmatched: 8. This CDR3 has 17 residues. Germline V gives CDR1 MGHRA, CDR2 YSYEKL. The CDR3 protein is CASSQDPGLAIVDTQYF. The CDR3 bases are TGCGCCAGCAGCCAAGATCCGGGACTAGCGATTGTAGATACGCAGTATTTT.

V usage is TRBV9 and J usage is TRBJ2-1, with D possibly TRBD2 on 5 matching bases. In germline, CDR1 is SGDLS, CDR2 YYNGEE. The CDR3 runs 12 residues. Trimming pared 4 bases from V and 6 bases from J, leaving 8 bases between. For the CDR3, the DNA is TGTGCCAGCAGCACCACTAGCAATGAGCAGTTCTTC. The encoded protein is CASSTTSNEQFF.

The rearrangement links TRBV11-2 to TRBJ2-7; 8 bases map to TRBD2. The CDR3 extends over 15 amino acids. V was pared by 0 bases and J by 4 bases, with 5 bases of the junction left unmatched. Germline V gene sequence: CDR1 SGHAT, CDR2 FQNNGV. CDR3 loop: CASSLDWRGAYEQYV. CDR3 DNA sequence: TGTGCCAGCAGCTTAGATTGGCGGGGGGCGTACGAGCAGTACGTC.

The CDR3 DNA follows: TGTGCCAGTAGTGCGACAGGGATGTCCTACGAGCAGTACTTC. Translated, it gives CASSATGMSYEQYF. This chain joins TRBV19 and TRBJ2-7; 7 bases map to TRBD1. This CDR3 is built from 14 residues. The germline CDR1 and CDR2 sequences are LNHDA and SQIVND (reference sequence). After removal of 5 bases from V and 1 base from J, the junction contained 5 bases not matched to a gene.

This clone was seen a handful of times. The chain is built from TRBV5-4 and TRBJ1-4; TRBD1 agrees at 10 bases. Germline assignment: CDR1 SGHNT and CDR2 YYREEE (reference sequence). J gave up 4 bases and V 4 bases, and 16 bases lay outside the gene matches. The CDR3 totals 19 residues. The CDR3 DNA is TGTGCCAGCAGCATTCTCCCCACCGGACAGGGGGGTTTTAATGAAAAACTGTTTTTT. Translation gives CASSILPTGQGGFNEKLFF. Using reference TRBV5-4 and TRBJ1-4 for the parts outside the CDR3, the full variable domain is ETGVTQSPTHLIKTRGQQVTLRCSSQSGHNTVSWYQQALGQGPQFIFQYYREEENGRGNFPPRFSGLQFPNYSSELNVNALELDDSALYLCASSILPTGQGGFNEKLFFGSGTQLSVL.

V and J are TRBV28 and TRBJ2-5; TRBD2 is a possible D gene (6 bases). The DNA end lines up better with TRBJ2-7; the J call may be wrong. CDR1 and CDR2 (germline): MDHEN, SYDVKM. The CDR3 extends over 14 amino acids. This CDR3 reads CASSLYGSSYEQYF. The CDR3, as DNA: TGTGCCAGCAGCCTTTACGGGAGCTCCTACGAGCAGTACTTC.

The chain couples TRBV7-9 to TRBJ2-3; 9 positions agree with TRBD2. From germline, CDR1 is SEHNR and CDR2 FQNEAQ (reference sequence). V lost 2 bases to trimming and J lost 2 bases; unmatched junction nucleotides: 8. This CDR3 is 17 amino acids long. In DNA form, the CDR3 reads TGTGCCAGCAGCTTATCATCAGCGGGGGGCCACACAGATACGCAGTATTTT. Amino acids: CASSLSSAGGHTDTQYF.

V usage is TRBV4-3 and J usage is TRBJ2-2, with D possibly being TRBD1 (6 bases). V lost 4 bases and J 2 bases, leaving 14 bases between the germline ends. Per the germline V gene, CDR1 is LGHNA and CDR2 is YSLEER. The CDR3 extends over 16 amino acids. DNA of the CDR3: TGCGCCAGCAGCCCGTCCAGGGGTCTTAACACCGGGGAGCTGTTTTTT. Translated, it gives CASSPSRGLNTGELFF.

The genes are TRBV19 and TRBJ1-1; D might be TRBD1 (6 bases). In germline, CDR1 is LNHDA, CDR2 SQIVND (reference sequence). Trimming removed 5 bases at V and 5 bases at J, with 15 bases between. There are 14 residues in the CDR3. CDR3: CASSSSGGYTEAFF. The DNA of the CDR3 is TGTGCCAGTAGTTCTAGTGGGGGCTATACTGAAGCTTTCTTT.

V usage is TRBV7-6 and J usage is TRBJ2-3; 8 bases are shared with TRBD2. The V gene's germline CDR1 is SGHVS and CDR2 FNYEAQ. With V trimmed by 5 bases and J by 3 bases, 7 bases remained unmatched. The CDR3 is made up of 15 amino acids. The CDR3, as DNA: TGTGCCAGCAGCCGGGGGGTAGCGGGGACAGATACGCAGTATTTT. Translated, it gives CASSRGVAGTDTQYF.

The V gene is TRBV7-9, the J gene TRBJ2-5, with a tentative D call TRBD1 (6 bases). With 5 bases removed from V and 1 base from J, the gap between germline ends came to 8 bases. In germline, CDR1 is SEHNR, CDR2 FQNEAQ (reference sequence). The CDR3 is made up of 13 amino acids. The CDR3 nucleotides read TGTGCCAGCAGCCCGGACAGCCAAGAGACCCAGTACTTC. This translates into CASSPDSQETQYF.

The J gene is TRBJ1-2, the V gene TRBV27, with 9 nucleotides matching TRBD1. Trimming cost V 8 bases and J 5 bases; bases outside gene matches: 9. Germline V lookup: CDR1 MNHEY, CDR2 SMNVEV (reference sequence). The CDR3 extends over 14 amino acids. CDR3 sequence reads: CASSPGTGLYGYTF. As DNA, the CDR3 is TGTGCCAGCTCCCCCGGGACAGGGCTTTATGGCTACACCTTC.

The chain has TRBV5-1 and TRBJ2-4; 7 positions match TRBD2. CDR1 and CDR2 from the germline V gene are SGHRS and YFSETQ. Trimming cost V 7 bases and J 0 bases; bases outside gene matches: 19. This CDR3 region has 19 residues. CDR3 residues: CASPRVSGRPVLAKNIQYF. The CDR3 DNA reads TGCGCCAGCCCACGGGTTAGCGGGCGACCTGTACTAGCCAAAAACATTCAGTACTTC. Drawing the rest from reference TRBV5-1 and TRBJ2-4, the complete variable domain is KAGVTQTPRYLIKTRGQQVTLSCSPISGHRSVSWYQQTPGQGLQFLFEYFSETQRNKGNFPGRFSGRQFSNSRSEMNVSTLELGDSALYLCASPRVSGRPVLAKNIQYFGAGTRLSVL.

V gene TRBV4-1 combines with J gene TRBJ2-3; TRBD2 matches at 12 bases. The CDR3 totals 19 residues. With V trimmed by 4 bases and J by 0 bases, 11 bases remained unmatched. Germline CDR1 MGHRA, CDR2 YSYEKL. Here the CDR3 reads CASSPHPGLAGFSTDTQYF. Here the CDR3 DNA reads TGCGCCAGCAGCCCCCACCCGGGACTAGCGGGTTTTAGCACAGATACGCAGTATTTT.

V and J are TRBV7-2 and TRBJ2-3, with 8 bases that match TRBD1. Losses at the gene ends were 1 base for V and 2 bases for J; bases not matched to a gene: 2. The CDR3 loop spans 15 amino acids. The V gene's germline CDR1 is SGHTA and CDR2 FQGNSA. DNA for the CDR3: TGTGCCAGCAGCTTAGGGACAGGGCACACAGATACGCAGTATTTT. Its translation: CASSLGTGHTDTQYF. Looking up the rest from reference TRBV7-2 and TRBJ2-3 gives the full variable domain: GAGVSQSPSNKVTEKGKDVELRCDPISGHTALYWYRQSLGQGLEFLIYFQGNSAPDKSGLPSDRFSAERTGGSVSTLTIQRTQQEDSAVYLCASSLGTGHTDTQYFGPGTRLTVL.